These 22 T cell receptor beta chains came from one sample sequenced in a study of somatic mutations in cytotoxic T cells in rheumatoid arthritis (dated by TCRdb to the late 2010s). Libraries were made using the immunoSEQ multiplex PCR assay. TCRdb stores this immuneACCESS table with in-frame sequences only. Part of the clones is absent; in the studies checked, under half of the shortfall reflects unresolved V genes, and no reason is known for the rest. The sample table lists 20,000 or so clones, about 83% of them with a count of one. The ten largest clones take up approximately 11% of the sample. The sample consisted of CD8+ T cells sorted from blood. The receptors were sampled from a man between 18 and 35 years old with rheumatoid arthritis.

The V call is TRBV6-4, the J call TRBJ2-1, with 11 bases that match TRBD2. Germline trimming cut 4 bases from V and 6 bases from J; bases unmatched to any gene: 11. CDR1 and CDR2 (germline): MRHNA, SNTAGT. The CDR3 loop spans 17 amino acids. CDR3 sequence (DNA): TGTGCCAGCAGTGGGACGACTTCTAGCGGGGGGTCCAATGAGCAGTTCTTC. Residues: CASSGTTSSGGSNEQFF.

This clone was recorded once. The V and J genes are TRBV7-3 and TRBJ2-5; TRBD2 agrees at 14 bases. The CDR3 runs 18 residues. Germline lookup yields CDR1 SGHTA and CDR2 FQGTGA. Trimming cost V 5 bases and J 2 bases; bases outside gene matches: 10. The CDR3 DNA reads as TGTGCCAGCAGCCCCCAAGGGGGGACTAGCGGGGGACAAGAGACCCAGTACTTC. As protein: CASSPQGGTSGGQETQYF.

The gene calls are TRBV4-1 and TRBJ2-7; D tentatively fits TRBD1 or TRBD2 (6 bases each). The length of the CDR3 is 17 residues. Germline lookup yields CDR1 MGHRA and CDR2 YSYEKL. V was cut by 0 bases and J by 6 bases, with 21 bases left in between. The CDR3 DNA reads TGCGCCAGCAGCCAAGACCCCACAGGGCGAGTCGGGGGCGAGCAGTACTTC. Protein sequence: CASSQDPTGRVGGEQYF.

The chain links TRBV10-2 to TRBJ2-7; tentatively, D is TRBD2 (6 bases). Trimming cost V 6 bases and J 1 base, with 13 bases left between them. The CDR3 extends over 14 amino acids. CDR1 is WSHSY and CDR2 is SAAADI in the germline V gene. The DNA of the CDR3 is TGCGCCAGCAGGGGGGGACGGGAGTCCTACGAGCAGTACTTC. This codes for CASRGGRESYEQYF.

The chain employs TRBV19 and TRBJ1-2; D remains ambiguous. Trimming removed 1 base at V and 8 bases at J, with 20 bases between. CDR1 LNHDA and CDR2 SQIVND come from the germline V gene (reference sequence). The CDR3 has 16 residues. CDR3 bases: TGTGCCAGTAGTATAGGAGGGATCCGTTATGAGTTCGGCTACACCTTC. Its protein is CASSIGGIRYEFGYTF.

The gene calls are TRBV9 and TRBJ1-6; D is ambiguous. This CDR3 contains 15 residues. Trimming pared 0 bases from V and 7 bases from J, leaving 11 bases between. Germline lookup yields CDR1 SGDLS and CDR2 YYNGEE. CDR3 coding DNA: TGTGCCAGCAGCGTAGACGTAGGGCCGAATTCACCCCTCCACTTT. Protein: CASSVDVGPNSPLHF.

The chain joins TRBV5-1 to TRBJ2-7, with a tentative D call TRBD1 (6 bases). The V and J ends lost 4 bases and 2 bases respectively, with 16 bases between them. The CDR3 has 15 amino acids. Germline V gene sequence: CDR1 SGHRS, CDR2 YFSETQ. CDR3 DNA sequence: TGCGCCAGCAGCCAAACAGGGCCAATTACCTACGAGCAGTACTTC. Its translation is CASSQTGPITYEQYF.

The rearrangement uses TRBV6-1 and TRBJ1-5; no clear D gene. The CDR3 runs 11 residues. Germline CDR1 and CDR2: MNHNS and SASEGT. Trimming shortened V by 6 bases and J by 6 bases, and 6 bases separated the two germline ends. The CDR3 sequence is CASRSGQPQHF. The CDR3, as DNA: TGTGCCAGCAGGAGCGGTCAGCCCCAGCATTTT.

The chain links TRBV4-3 to TRBJ2-6, with TRBD1 matching over 12 bases. The germline CDR1 and CDR2 sequences are LGHNA and YSLEER. There are 20 residues in the CDR3. Germline trimming cut 1 base from V and 3 bases from J; bases unmatched to any gene: 10. CDR3 DNA sequence: TGCGCCAGCAGCCAAGTGGGGACAGGGGGCGAAATTCGTGGGGCCAACGTCCTGACTTTC. This translates into CASSQVGTGGEIRGANVLTF.

This clone has just a few counts. The V and J genes are TRBV6-5 and TRBJ2-7; no clear D. Germline V gene sequence: CDR1 MNHEY, CDR2 SVGAGI. The V and J ends lost 2 bases and 2 bases respectively, with 7 bases between them. The CDR3 runs to 13 residues. The CDR3 DNA reads TGTGCCAGCAGTTACGACACTGCCTACGAGCAGTACTTC. It translates to CASSYDTAYEQYF.

The chain couples TRBV9 to TRBJ2-5; TRBD1 matches 7 bases. CDR1 SGDLS and CDR2 YYNGEE come from the germline V gene. The CDR3 runs 15 residues. The ends lost 4 bases at V and 5 bases at J; junction bases unmatched: 11. DNA for the CDR3: TGTGCCAGCAGCCCCACGACAGGGAGAATGGAGACCCAGTACTTC. Its protein product is CASSPTTGRMETQYF.

This clone appeared a few times. This rearrangement joins TRBV2 to TRBJ1-1; D unresolved. The CDR3 length is 13 residues. CDR1 and CDR2 from the germline V gene are SNHLY and FYNNEI. Trimming left V 7 bases short and J 1 base short, with 10 bases between. The CDR3 loop is CASTGRGNTEAFF. Written as DNA, the CDR3 is TGTGCCAGCACCGGTCGGGGGAACACTGAAGCTTTCTTT.

This chain links TRBV6-4 with TRBJ2-3; 12 positions match TRBD2. V lost 4 bases, J lost 4 bases, and 0 bases stayed unmatched. The CDR3 extends over 14 amino acids. Looked up from germline, CDR1 is MRHNA and CDR2 is SNTAGT. CDR3 loop: CASSGTSGADTQYF. CDR3 DNA sequence: TGTGCCAGCAGTGGGACTAGCGGGGCAGATACGCAGTATTTT.

This chain uses TRBV7-6 with TRBJ1-3; weak D call: TRBD1 (6 bases). The CDR3 spans 15 residues. V was cut by 1 base and J by 3 bases, with 10 bases left in between. Looked up from germline, CDR1 is SGHVS and CDR2 is FNYEAQ. The CDR3 sequence is CASSLGGGLGNTIYF. CDR3 DNA sequence: TGTGCCAGCAGCTTAGGGGGGGGGCTTGGAAACACCATATATTTT.

This chain uses TRBV7-2 with TRBJ2-7, with D tentatively TRBD2 (6 bases). V was trimmed by 4 bases and J by 2 bases, leaving 15 bases between them. CDR1 is SGHTA and CDR2 is FQGNSA in the germline V gene. This CDR3 has 15 residues. This CDR3 reads CASSWGPGRTYEQYF. The DNA for the CDR3 is TGTGCCAGCAGCTGGGGACCCGGGAGAACCTACGAGCAGTACTTC.

This clone was seen only a few times. The rearrangement links TRBV6-1 to TRBJ2-6; D gene ambiguous. The CDR3 is 14 amino acids. Germline assignment: CDR1 MNHNS and CDR2 SASEGT. V gave up 1 base and J gave up 3 bases, with 4 bases separating them. The CDR3 sequence: CASSEGGGANVLTF. The CDR3, as DNA: TGTGCCAGCAGTGAAGGGGGTGGGGCCAACGTCCTGACTTTC.

The chain employs TRBV9 and TRBJ2-3, with D perhaps TRBD2 (5 bases). Germline values: CDR1 SGDLS, CDR2 YYNGEE. Trimming pared 0 bases from V and 0 bases from J, leaving 8 bases between. There are 15 residues in the CDR3. Here the CDR3 DNA reads TGTGCCAGCAGCGTAGACGGGGAAAGCACAGATACGCAGTATTTT. Protein product: CASSVDGESTDTQYF.

The rearrangement joins TRBV7-9 to TRBJ2-1; D remains unclear. Per the germline V gene, CDR1 is SEHNR and CDR2 is FQNEAQ (reference sequence). With 5 bases removed from V and 6 bases from J, the gap between germline ends came to 17 bases. The CDR3 length is 15 residues. Here the CDR3 reads CASSPSGGRINEQFF. As DNA, the CDR3 is TGTGCCAGCAGCCCCTCGGGTGGGCGGATCAATGAGCAGTTCTTC.

The chain is built from TRBV28 and TRBJ1-1, with D perhaps matching TRBD1 (5 bases). Germline CDR1 MDHEN, CDR2 SYDVKM. This CDR3 is 13 amino acids long. Trimming shortened V by 6 bases and J by 0 bases, and 8 bases separated the two germline ends. Written as DNA, the CDR3 is TGTGCCAGCAGCTCAGGGATGAACACTGAAGCTTTCTTT. Its protein product is CASSSGMNTEAFF.

CDR3 loop: CASSQALLRIAKNKDYQPQHF. CDR3 bases: TGCGCCAGCAGCCAAGCCCTTCTCCGTATAGCCAAGAACAAGGACTATCAGCCCCAGCATTTT. The chain couples TRBV4-1 to TRBJ1-5, with D unresolved. The V and J ends lost 1 base and 5 bases respectively, with 30 bases between them. Germline CDR1 and CDR2: MGHRA and YSYEKL. This CDR3 is 21 amino acids long.

The rearrangement uses TRBV7-9 and TRBJ1-4, with D possibly TRBD1 on 6 matching bases. This CDR3 is 15 amino acids long. Germline CDR1 and CDR2: SEHNR and FQNEAQ (reference sequence). V lost 5 bases, J lost 7 bases, and 17 bases lay in between. CDR3 nucleotides: TGTGCCAGCAGCGCCCCCTTGGGGGCGGGTGAAAAACTGTTTTTT. It codes for CASSAPLGAGEKLFF. Supplemented by reference TRBV7-9 and TRBJ1-4, the full variable domain reads DTGVSQNPRHKITKRGQNVTFRCDPISEHNRLYWYRQTLGQGPEFLTYFQNEAQLEKSRLLSDRFSAERPKGSFSTLEIQRTEQGDSAMYLCASSAPLGAGEKLFFGSGTQLSVL.

The chain joins TRBV28 to TRBJ2-5; D is perhaps TRBD1 (5 bases). Trimming stripped 4 bases from V and 5 bases from J, with 11 bases between. The V gene's germline CDR1 is MDHEN and CDR2 SYDVKM. This CDR3 has 13 amino acids. Here the CDR3 reads CASSYRQSETQYF. CDR3 sequence (DNA): TGTGCCAGCAGTTACCGACAGTCGGAGACCCAGTACTTC.